These 20 T cell receptor beta chains originate from one sample sequenced in a study of identical twins. TCRdb reprocessed the 5' RACE reads via MiXCR and lists one record per CDR3 protein. The data show about 530,000 distinct CDR3 sequences, about a fifth seen once. The data were also submitted as part of a second study, on yellow fever vaccine responses in identical twins.

Sequences were obtained from CD4+ T cells sorted from blood. The source of these receptors is a young woman in good health.

In its sample, this clonotype was seen a few times. The rearrangement links TRBV7-6 to TRBJ2-1, with D unresolved. V dropped 6 bases and J dropped 5 bases, with 11 bases sitting between them. The CDR3 contains 13 residues. The germline CDR1 and CDR2 sequences are SGHVS and FNYEAQ. The CDR3 protein is CASRNTAHNEQFF. The DNA of the CDR3 is TGTGCCAGCAGGAACACAGCGCACAATGAGCAGTTCTTC.

This sequence joins TRBV28 and TRBJ2-1; D is unclear. The ends were cut back, 6 bases at V and 3 bases at J, with 12 bases in the middle. This CDR3 spans 14 amino acids. Looked up from germline, CDR1 is MDHEN and CDR2 is SYDVKM. The CDR3 loop is CASRSDRFYNEQFF. The CDR3, as DNA: TGTGCCAGCAGGTCAGACCGCTTCTACAATGAGCAGTTCTTC.

The chain combines TRBV10-3 with TRBJ2-2; possibly TRBD1 for D (6 bases). The V end lost 9 bases, the J end lost 3 bases, and 14 bases lay between the germline ends. The V gene's germline CDR1 is ENHRY and CDR2 SYGVKD. CDR3 length: 14 amino acids. This CDR3 reads CAITGTTDTGELFF. In DNA, the CDR3 is TGTGCCATAACCGGGACAACTGACACCGGGGAGCTGTTTTTT.

This chain links TRBV11-2 with TRBJ2-7; D may be TRBD1 (7 bases). Deletions cut 1 base from V and 4 bases from J, with 14 bases between. Germline lookup yields CDR1 SGHAT and CDR2 FQNNGV. The CDR3 extends over 15 amino acids. CDR3 sequence reads: CASSLGQGGQYEQYV. Written as DNA, the CDR3 is TGTGCCAGCAGCTTAGGGCAGGGGGGACAATACGAGCAGTACGTC.

The chain recombines TRBV8-2 with TRBJ2-1; TRBD1, the table's D call, was not compared with the DNA. TRBV8-2 is annotated as a pseudogene. The CDR3 loop spans 14 amino acids. CDR3 in amino acids: CASSLARERDEQFF. CDR3 DNA sequence: TGTGCCAGCAGCTTAGCCAGGGAAAGAGATGAGCAGTTCTTC.

The chain joins TRBV29-1 to TRBJ2-1; D gene ambiguous. Germline CDR1 reads SQVTM; CDR2 reads ANQGSEA. With 6 bases removed from V and 7 bases from J, the gap between germline ends came to 7 bases. The CDR3 consists of 10 residues. CDR3 residues: CSVHRNEQFF. Here the CDR3 DNA reads TGCAGCGTGCACAGAAATGAGCAGTTCTTC.

The rearrangement links TRBV3-1 to TRBJ2-3, with D possibly being TRBD1 or TRBD2 (5 bases each). The CDR3 totals 12 residues. The V end lost 4 bases, the J end lost 10 bases, and 12 bases lay between the germline ends. Germline loops: CDR1 LGHDT, CDR2 YNNKEL (reference sequence). CDR3 residues: CASSPHLGAQYF. As DNA, the CDR3 is TGTGCCAGCAGCCCCCACCTGGGGGCGCAGTATTTT.

The chain uses TRBV6-1 and TRBJ2-6; D remains unclear. The germline V gene has CDR1 MNHNS and CDR2 SASEGT. V lost 4 bases, J lost 4 bases, and 11 bases lay in between. This CDR3 is built from 15 residues. The CDR3 DNA reads as TGTGCCAGCAGTGTTCTAGGGATCGGGGCCAACGTCCTGACTTTC. Its protein product is CASSVLGIGANVLTF.

This chain links TRBV12-3 or TRBV12-4 with TRBJ2-5; 10 bases map to TRBD2. The CDR3 contains 15 residues. With V trimmed by 3 bases and J by 5 bases, 6 bases remained unmatched. CDR3 DNA: TGTGCCAGCAGTTTGGGAGCGGGGGGGGAGGAGACCCAGTACTTC. Translating it yields CASSLGAGGEETQYF.

This clonotype was recorded a few times. The V call is TRBV2, the J call TRBJ2-5; possible D gene TRBD1, 6 bases. The CDR3 has 13 amino acids. V lost 10 bases and J 3 bases, leaving 15 bases between the germline ends. Germline V gene sequence: CDR1 SNHLY, CDR2 FYNNEI. This chain's CDR3 is CAIPRTAKETQYF. As DNA, the CDR3 is TGTGCCATCCCACGGACAGCTAAAGAGACCCAGTACTTC. The variable domain in full, with the rest retrieved from reference TRBV2 and TRBJ2-5, is EPEVTQTPSHQVTQMGQEVILRCVPISNHLYFYWYRQILGQKVEFLVSFYNNEISEKSEIFDDQFSVERPDGSNFTLKIRSTKLEDSAMYFCAIPRTAKETQYFGPGTRLLVL.

This clonotype was detected many times. This chain uses TRBV3-1 with TRBJ2-1; perhaps TRBD2 as D (6 bases). V lost 4 bases and J lost 6, with 10 bases in between. Germline lookup yields CDR1 LGHDT and CDR2 YNNKEL (reference sequence). This CDR3 has 13 residues. CDR3 region: CASSLLTSNEQFF. CDR3 in DNA: TGTGCCAGCAGCCTCCTGACTAGCAATGAGCAGTTCTTC.

The V and J genes are TRBV6-2 or TRBV6-3 and TRBJ2-2, with D perhaps TRBD2 (7 bases). The CDR3 is 17 residues long. The V gene's germline CDR1 is MNHEY and CDR2 SVGEGT. The V and J ends lost 2 bases and 3 bases respectively, with 16 bases between them. The CDR3 DNA follows: TGTGCCAGCAGTTACCCTCGGGGGGCAGTATACACCGGGGAGCTGTTTTTT. This translates into CASSYPRGAVYTGELFF.

The chain combines TRBV20-1 with TRBJ1-5, with 8 bases aligning to TRBD1. This CDR3 contains 15 residues. V shed 4 bases and J 1 base; nucleotides not matched to a gene: 6. Germline loops: CDR1 DFQATT, CDR2 SNEGSKA (reference sequence). DNA of the CDR3: TGCAGTGCTAAACACAGGGGGGGGAGCAATCAGCCCCAGCATTTT. Translating gives CSAKHRGGSNQPQHF.

The V call is TRBV4-1, the J call TRBJ1-1, with 7 bases that match TRBD1. Germline-derived CDR1 and CDR2 are MGHRA and YSYEKL. CDR3 length equals 15 residues. With 2 bases clipped from V and 1 base from J, the junction kept 4 bases outside the gene matches. The CDR3 region is CASSQPGQRNTEAFF. Written as DNA, the CDR3 is TGCGCCAGCAGCCAACCGGGACAGCGGAACACTGAAGCTTTCTTT.

This clonotype was observed a few times. The genes are TRBV4-1 and TRBJ1-5; no clear D. This CDR3 comprises 14 residues. V was pared by 1 base and J by 4 bases, with 8 bases between. The V gene's germline CDR1 is MGHRA and CDR2 YSYEKL. The CDR3 here is CASSQGEVNQPQHF. The CDR3 DNA reads as TGCGCCAGCAGCCAAGGCGAAGTAAATCAGCCCCAGCATTTT.

The sample holds a few counts of this clonotype. This chain uses TRBV7-9 with TRBJ2-1; tentative D call: TRBD1 (6 bases). Germline values: CDR1 SEHNR, CDR2 FQNEAQ (reference sequence). With 6 bases removed from V and 2 bases from J, the gap between germline ends came to 14 bases. The CDR3 consists of 15 residues. Here the CDR3 DNA reads TGTGCCAGCAGTGACCGGGACACCGCCTACAATGAGCAGTTCTTC. Encoded protein: CASSDRDTAYNEQFF. Supplemented by reference TRBV7-9 and TRBJ2-1, the full variable domain reads DTGVSQNPRHKITKRGQNVTFRCDPISEHNRLYWYRQTLGQGPEFLTYFQNEAQLEKSRLLSDRFSAERPKGSFSTLEIQRTEQGDSAMYLCASSDRDTAYNEQFFGPGTRLTVL.

This clonotype has more than one count but fewer than ten. The chain is built from TRBV10-1 and TRBJ2-5; maybe TRBD2 (6 bases). The CDR3 has 14 residues. Germline loops: CDR1 WNHNN, CDR2 SYGVQD (reference sequence). V shed 3 bases and J shed 5 bases, with 13 bases lying between them. CDR3: CASSDGGIRETQYF. For the CDR3, the DNA is TGCGCCAGCAGTGATGGAGGGATTCGCGAGACCCAGTACTTC.

With regard to this clonotype: Compared with germline, one end of the junction differs, possibly owing to a read error. The genes are TRBV29-1 and TRBJ1-1; D gene ambiguous. This CDR3 contains 13 residues. The germline V gene encodes CDR1 SQVTM and CDR2 ANQGSEA. The CDR3 region is CSVESLGGTEAFF. The CDR3 DNA reads TGCAGTGTTGAATCATTAGGCGGCACTGAAGCTTTCTTT.

The chain joins TRBV3-1 to TRBJ2-1; TRBD2 matches 7 bases. Trimming at V came to 2 bases and at J to 9 bases, leaving 7 bases not matched to a gene. This CDR3 region has 14 residues. Germline CDR1 reads LGHDT; CDR2 reads YNNKEL (reference sequence). CDR3 region: CASSQPQSGAEQFF. The DNA of the CDR3 is TGTGCCAGCAGCCAACCCCAGAGCGGGGCTGAGCAGTTCTTC.

V is TRBV6-2 or TRBV6-3 and J is TRBJ2-7; D may be TRBD1 or TRBD2 (5 bases each). The germline gives CDR1 MNHEY, CDR2 SVGEGT. V lost 3 bases to trimming and J lost 5 bases, with 8 bases between them. The CDR3 loop spans 12 amino acids. DNA for the CDR3: TGTGCCAGCAGTTATAGGGGAGACGAGCAGTACGTC. As protein: CASSYRGDEQYV.